One T cell receptor beta chain is described in this entry. Antigen: not known. The junction had 5 bases not matched to a gene; V was cut back by 2 bases and J by 4 bases. This CDR3 contains 16 residues. Germline V gene data show CDR1 as SGHNT and CDR2 as YENEEA. The source of the sample is a study of cytomegalovirus exposure and HLA in healthy donors. The wider study: The 110 or so validation repertoires used the same platform as the 650 to 800 first-cohort repertoires, a later analysis reported.

The study, taken as a whole, reports: Rarity held for most TCR sequences, but there were some public TCRs that occurred in many donors. The classifier reportedly diagnosed cytomegalovirus status with high specificity and sensitivity.

TCRdb's copy holds only in-frame clones and misses some; the assay was immunoSEQ multiplex PCR. The sample shows 150,000 to 200,000 clones, around four fifths of them seen only once. The chain is built from TRBV11-3 and TRBJ2-3, with 11 bases that match TRBD2. The clonotype comes from a man under 40 in good health and CMV-seropositive. Material for sequencing was PBMCs. DNA for the CDR3: TGTGCCAGCAGCTTATTAGCGGGGGGGCTCGCAGATACGCAGTATTTT. It is translated as CASSLLAGGLADTQYF.